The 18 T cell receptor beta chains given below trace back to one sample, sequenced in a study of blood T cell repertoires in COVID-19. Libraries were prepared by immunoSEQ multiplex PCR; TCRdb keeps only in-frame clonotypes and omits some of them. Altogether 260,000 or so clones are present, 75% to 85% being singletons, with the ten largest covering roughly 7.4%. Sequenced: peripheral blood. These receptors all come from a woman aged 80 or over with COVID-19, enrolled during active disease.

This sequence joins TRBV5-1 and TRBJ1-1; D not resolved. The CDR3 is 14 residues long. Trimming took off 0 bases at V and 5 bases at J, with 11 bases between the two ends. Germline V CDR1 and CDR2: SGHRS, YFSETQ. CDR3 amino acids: CASSLEAGKTEAFF. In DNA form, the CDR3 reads TGCGCCAGCAGCTTGGAGGCGGGGAAAACTGAAGCTTTCTTT.

CDR3 nucleotides: TGTGCCAGCAGCCCCGAAGGAGGACTAGCGGGCTACAATGAGCAGTTCTTC. This gives the protein CASSPEGGLAGYNEQFF. The V call is TRBV11-3, the J call TRBJ2-1, with 11 nucleotides matching TRBD2. Germline loops: CDR1 SGHNT, CDR2 YENEEA. This CDR3 comprises 17 residues. V lost 5 bases, J lost 3 bases, and 9 bases stayed unmatched. The entire variable domain, with the rest obtained from reference TRBV11-3 and TRBJ2-1, is as follows: EAGVVQSPRYKIIEKKQPVAFWCNPISGHNTLYWYLQNLGQGPELLIRYENEEAVDDSQLPKDRFSAERLKGVDSTLKIQPAELGDSAVYLCASSPEGGLAGYNEQFFGPGTRLTVL.

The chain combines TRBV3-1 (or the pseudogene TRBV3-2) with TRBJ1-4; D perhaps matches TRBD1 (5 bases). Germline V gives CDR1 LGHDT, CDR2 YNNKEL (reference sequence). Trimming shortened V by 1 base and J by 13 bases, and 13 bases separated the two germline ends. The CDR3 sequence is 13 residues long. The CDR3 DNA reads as TGTGCCAGCAGCCAAGGTGGGAGGGGACGACTGTTTTTT. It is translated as CASSQGGRGRLFF.

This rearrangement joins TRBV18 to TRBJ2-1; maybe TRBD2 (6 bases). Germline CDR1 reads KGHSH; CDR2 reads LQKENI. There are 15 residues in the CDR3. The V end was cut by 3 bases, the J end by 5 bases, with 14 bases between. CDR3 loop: CASSPSFRGNNEQFF. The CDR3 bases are TGTGCCAGCTCACCCTCGTTCCGGGGGAACAATGAGCAGTTCTTC.

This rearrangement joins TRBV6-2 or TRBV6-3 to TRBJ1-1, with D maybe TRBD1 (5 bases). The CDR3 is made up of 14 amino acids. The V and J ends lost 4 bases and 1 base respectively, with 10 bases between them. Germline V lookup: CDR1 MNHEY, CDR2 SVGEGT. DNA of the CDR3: TGTGCCAGCAGTTTAGGTGGACAGAACACTGAAGCTTTCTTT. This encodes CASSLGGQNTEAFF.

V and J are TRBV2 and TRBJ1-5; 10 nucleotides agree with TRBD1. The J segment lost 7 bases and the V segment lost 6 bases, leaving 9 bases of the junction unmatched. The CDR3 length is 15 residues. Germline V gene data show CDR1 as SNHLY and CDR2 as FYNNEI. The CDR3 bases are TGTGCCAGCAGGAAGGGACAGGGGAGTGAACAGCCCCAGCATTTT. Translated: CASRKGQGSEQPQHF. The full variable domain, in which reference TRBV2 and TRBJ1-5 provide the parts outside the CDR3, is EPEVTQTPSHQVTQMGQEVILRCVPISNHLYFYWYRQILGQKVEFLVSFYNNEISEKSEIFDDQFSVERPDGSNFTLKIRSTKLEDSAMYFCASRKGQGSEQPQHFGDGTRLSIL.

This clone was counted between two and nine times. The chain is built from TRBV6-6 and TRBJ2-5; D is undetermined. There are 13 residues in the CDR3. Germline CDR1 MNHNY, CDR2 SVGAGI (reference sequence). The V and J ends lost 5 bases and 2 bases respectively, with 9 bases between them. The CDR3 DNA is TGTGCCAGCAGTCGTGACTGGCAAGAGACCCAGTACTTC. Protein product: CASSRDWQETQYF.

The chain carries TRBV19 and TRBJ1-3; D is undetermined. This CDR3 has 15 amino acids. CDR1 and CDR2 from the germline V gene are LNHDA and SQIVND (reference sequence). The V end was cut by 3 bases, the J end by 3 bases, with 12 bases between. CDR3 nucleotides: TGTGCCAGTAGTATGGCAGGAACGTTTGGAAACACCATATATTTT. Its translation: CASSMAGTFGNTIYF.

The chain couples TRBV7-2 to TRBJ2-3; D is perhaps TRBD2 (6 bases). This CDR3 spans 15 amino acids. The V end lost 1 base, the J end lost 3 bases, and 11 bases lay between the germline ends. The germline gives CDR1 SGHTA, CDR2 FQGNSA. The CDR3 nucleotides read TGTGCCAGCAGCTTAGAGGGGAGCGGGACAGATACGCAGTATTTT. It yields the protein CASSLEGSGTDTQYF. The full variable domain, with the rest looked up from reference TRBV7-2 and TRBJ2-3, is GAGVSQSPSNKVTEKGKDVELRCDPISGHTALYWYRQSLGQGLEFLIYFQGNSAPDKSGLPSDRFSAERTGGSVSTLTIQRTQQEDSAVYLCASSLEGSGTDTQYFGPGTRLTVL.

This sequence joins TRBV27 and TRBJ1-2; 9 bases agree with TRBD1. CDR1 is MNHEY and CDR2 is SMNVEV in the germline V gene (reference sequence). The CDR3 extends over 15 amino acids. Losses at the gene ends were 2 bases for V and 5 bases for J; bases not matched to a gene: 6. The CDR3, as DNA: TGTGCCAGCAGTTTAATGGGACAGGGAGTTTATGGCTACACCTTC. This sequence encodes CASSLMGQGVYGYTF.

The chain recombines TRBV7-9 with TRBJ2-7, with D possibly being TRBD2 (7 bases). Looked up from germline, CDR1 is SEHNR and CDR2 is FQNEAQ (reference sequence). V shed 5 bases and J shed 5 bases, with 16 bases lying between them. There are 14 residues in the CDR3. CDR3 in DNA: TGTGCCAGCAGCGCCTGGGGGGGCCTCAACGAGCAGTACTTC. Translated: CASSAWGGLNEQYF. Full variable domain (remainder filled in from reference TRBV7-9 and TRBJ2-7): DTGVSQNPRHKITKRGQNVTFRCDPISEHNRLYWYRQTLGQGPEFLTYFQNEAQLEKSRLLSDRFSAERPKGSFSTLEIQRTEQGDSAMYLCASSAWGGLNEQYFGPGTRLTVT.

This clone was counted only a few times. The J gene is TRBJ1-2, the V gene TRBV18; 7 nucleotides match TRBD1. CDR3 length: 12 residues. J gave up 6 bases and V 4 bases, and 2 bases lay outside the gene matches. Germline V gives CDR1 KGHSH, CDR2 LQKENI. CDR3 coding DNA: TGTGCCAGCTCACTCGGACAGGATGGCTACACCTTC. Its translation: CASSLGQDGYTF.

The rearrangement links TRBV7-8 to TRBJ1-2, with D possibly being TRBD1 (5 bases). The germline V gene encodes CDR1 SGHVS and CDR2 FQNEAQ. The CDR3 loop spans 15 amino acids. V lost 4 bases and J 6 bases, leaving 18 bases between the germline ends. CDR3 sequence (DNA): TGTGCCAGCAGCTCCCCAAAGGGGCAGGTAGATGGCTACACCTTC. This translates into CASSSPKGQVDGYTF.

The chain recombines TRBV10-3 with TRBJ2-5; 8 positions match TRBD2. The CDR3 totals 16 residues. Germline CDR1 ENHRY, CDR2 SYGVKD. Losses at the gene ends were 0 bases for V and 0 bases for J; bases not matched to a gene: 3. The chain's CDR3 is CAISESASGHQETQYF. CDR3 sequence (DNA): TGTGCCATCAGTGAGTCGGCTAGCGGGCACCAAGAGACCCAGTACTTC.

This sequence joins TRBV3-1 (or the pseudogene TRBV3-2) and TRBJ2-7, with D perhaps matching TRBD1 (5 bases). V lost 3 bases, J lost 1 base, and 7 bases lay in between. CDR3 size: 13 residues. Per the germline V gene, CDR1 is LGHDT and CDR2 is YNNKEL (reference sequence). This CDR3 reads CASSQSGSYEQYF. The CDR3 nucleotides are TGTGCCAGCAGCCAGTCAGGGTCCTACGAGCAGTACTTC.

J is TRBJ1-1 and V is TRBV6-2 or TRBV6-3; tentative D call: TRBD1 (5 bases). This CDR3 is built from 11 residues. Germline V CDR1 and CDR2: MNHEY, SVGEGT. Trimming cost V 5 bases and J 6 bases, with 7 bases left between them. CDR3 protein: CASSGGAEAFF. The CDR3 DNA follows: TGTGCCAGCAGTGGAGGGGCTGAAGCTTTCTTT.

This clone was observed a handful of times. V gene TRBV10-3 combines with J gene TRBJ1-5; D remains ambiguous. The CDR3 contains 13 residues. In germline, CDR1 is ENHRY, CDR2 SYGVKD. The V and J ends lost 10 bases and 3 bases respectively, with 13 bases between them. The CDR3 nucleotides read TGTGCCACGCACGGGGTTACCAATCAGCCCCAGCATTTT. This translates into CATHGVTNQPQHF.

The CDR3 region has the DNA TGTGCCAGCAGCATGATCGTGGGGCCTGGCTCCTACAATGAGCAGTTCTTC. Residues: CASSMIVGPGSYNEQFF. This chain uses TRBV7-9 with TRBJ2-1, with D perhaps TRBD1 (5 bases). CDR3 length: 17 amino acids. The V gene's germline CDR1 is SEHNR and CDR2 FQNEAQ (reference sequence). V shed 5 bases and J shed 0 bases, with 17 bases lying between them.